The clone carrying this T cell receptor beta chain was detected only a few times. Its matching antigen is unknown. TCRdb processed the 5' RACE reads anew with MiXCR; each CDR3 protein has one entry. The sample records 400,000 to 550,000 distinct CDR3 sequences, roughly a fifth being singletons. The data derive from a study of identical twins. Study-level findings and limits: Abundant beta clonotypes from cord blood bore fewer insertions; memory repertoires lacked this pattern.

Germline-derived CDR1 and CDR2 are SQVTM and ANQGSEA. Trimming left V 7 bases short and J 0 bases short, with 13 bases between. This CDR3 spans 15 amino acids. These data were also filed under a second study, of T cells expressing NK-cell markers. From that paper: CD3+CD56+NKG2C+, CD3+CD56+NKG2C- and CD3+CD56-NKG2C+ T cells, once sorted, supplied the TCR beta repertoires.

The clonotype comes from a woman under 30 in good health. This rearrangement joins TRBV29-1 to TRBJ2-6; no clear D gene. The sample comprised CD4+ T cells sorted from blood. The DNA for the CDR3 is TGCAGCGCCGTCAGGTATAGCTCTGGGGCCAACGTCCTGACTTTC. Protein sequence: CSAVRYSSGANVLTF.